Listed below are T cell receptor beta chains from one sample, sequenced in a study of T-cell reconstitution after alpha-beta-depleted transplantation in children. TCRdb fed the PCR reads into MiXCR, producing one record per CDR3 protein. The sample yields 450,000 to 600,000 distinct CDR3 sequences, under 15% seen once. The specimen was PBMCs, mostly from graft donor cells, collected 360 days after TCRalphabeta/CD19-depleted stem cell transplant. Receptors originate from a male patient aged 10-17 years who had a stem cell transplant for acute myeloid leukemia, so the T cells may come from the graft donor. CDR3s include the opening cysteine and the closing phenylalanine or tryptophan. D genes are given only for firm matches. Some rows have no size entry. The others give once, few or many, or a class for an expanded clone.

J gene	D gene	clone size	V gene	CDR3 DNA	CDR3 protein
TRBJ2-4	.	few	TRBV28	TGTGCCAGCAGTCTCGGGACAAATAACATTCAGTACTTC	CASSLGTNNIQYF
TRBJ2-7	.	many	TRBV12-3/TRBV12-4	TGTGCCAGCAGTTTAGCGGGATCAACCTACGAGCAGTACTTC	CASSLAGSTYEQYF
TRBJ2-3	.	many	TRBV5-1	TGCGCCAGCAGTTTTGAAGATACGCAGTATTTT	CASSFEDTQYF
TRBJ2-2	.	few	TRBV20-1	TGCAGTGCTAGTCTGGGAGTAGGGGAGCTGTTTTTT	CSASLGVGELFF
TRBJ2-1	TRBD2	few	TRBV3-1	TGTGCCAGCAGCCAAGCCCTGGGACTAGCGGGCAATGAGCAGTTCTTC	CASSQALGLAGNEQFF
TRBJ2-5	.	few	TRBV10-3	TGTGCCATCAGTGACCATCTCCAAGAGACCCAGTACTTC	CAISDHLQETQYF
TRBJ2-5	TRBD2	few	TRBV12-3/TRBV12-4	TGTGCCAGCAGTCGGGAGACCTCGGGACTATTTCAAGAGACCCAGTACTTC	CASSRETSGLFQETQYF
TRBJ1-1	.	few	TRBV24-1	TGTGCCACCAGTGATTTATCGGTTCCCACTGAAGCTTTCTTT	CATSDLSVPTEAFF
TRBJ2-1	.	many	TRBV6-5	TGTGCCAGCAGTTACTCGGACCAGAATGAGCAGTTCTTC	CASSYSDQNEQFF
TRBJ2-7	TRBD2	few	TRBV28	TGTGCCAGCAGTCTAGCGGGCCCCCGTTACGAGCAGTACTTC	CASSLAGPRYEQYF
TRBJ2-1	.	.	TRBV4-3	TGCGCCAGCAGCCAAGAGCCCTGGACGGGAAATGAGCAGTTCTTC	CASSQEPWTGNEQFF
TRBJ2-4	.	many	TRBV5-1	TGCGCCAGCAGCTTGGGACTTTTCGATCGGGGGAAGACGGCCAAAAACATTCAGTACTTC	CASSLGLFDRGKTAKNIQYF
TRBJ2-7	.	.	TRBV5-1	TGCGCCAGCAGCCCGCGGACAAGCCTAGCCTACGAGCAGTACTTC	CASSPRTSLAYEQYF
TRBJ2-1	TRBD2	.	TRBV7-8	TGTGCCAGCAGCGGGGGGACTAGCGGGAGGGCCTTTGGTGAGCAGTTCTTC	CASSGGTSGRAFGEQFF
TRBJ1-2	.	few	TRBV6-2/TRBV6-3	TGTGCCACGCGGACAGCTAGTAACTATGGCTACACCTTC	CATRTASNYGYTF
TRBJ2-7	.	.	TRBV7-8	TGTGCCAGCAGACCCACCGGCGGCTCCATCTCCTACGAGCAGTACTTC	CASRPTGGSISYEQYF
TRBJ2-7	TRBD1	.	TRBV5-1	TGCGCCAACAGCGGGGACAGGGATAAAACCTACGAGCAGTACTTC	CANSGDRDKTYEQYF
TRBJ2-3	.	.	TRBV6-2/TRBV6-3	TGTGCCAGCGGAAAATACAAGAGCACAGATACGCAGTATTTT	CASGKYKSTDTQYF
TRBJ2-1	TRBD2	few	TRBV7-6	TGTGCCAGCAGCCCCCCCCTAGCGGGAGGACGCAATGAGCAGTTCTTC	CASSPPLAGGRNEQFF
TRBJ1-5	.	.	TRBV5-6	TGTGCCAGCAGCTCTCGTCCGGGTCAGCCCCAGCATTTT	CASSSRPGQPQHF
TRBJ2-1	.	.	TRBV28	TGTGCCAGCAGTTCACAGGGATCGAACTACAATGAGCAGTTCTTC	CASSSQGSNYNEQFF
TRBJ2-1	TRBD2	few	TRBV7-2	TGTGCCAGCAGCTTAGTGATCGCTAGCGGCCATGAGCAGTTCTTC	CASSLVIASGHEQFF
TRBJ2-7	.	few	TRBV6-2/TRBV6-3	TGTGCCAGCGGGGACCCTGGACGCTACGAGCAGTACTTC	CASGDPGRYEQYF
TRBJ2-4	.	.	TRBV2	TGTGCCAGCAGACTTAGGGGGAATCTAGCCAAAAACATTCAGTACTTC	CASRLRGNLAKNIQYF
TRBJ2-7	TRBD2	many	TRBV20-1	TGCAGTGCTAGAGACCAGACTAGCGGGAGATCCGAGCAGTACTTC	CSARDQTSGRSEQYF
TRBJ2-5	.	many	TRBV20-1	TGCAGTGCTAACCGGGACATCCAAGAGACCCAGTACTTC	CSANRDIQETQYF
TRBJ2-6	TRBD1	.	TRBV12-3/TRBV12-4	TGTGCCAGCAGTCTCGGGACAGTGGGCTCTTGGGCCAACGTCCTGACTTTC	CASSLGTVGSWANVLTF
TRBJ1-2	.	.	TRBV6-5	TGTGCCAGCAGTTACTCAGACGGTGGTTATGGCTACACCTTC	CASSYSDGGYGYTF
TRBJ2-4	.	few	TRBV28	TGTGCCAGCCTCAGCGGCTGGGGCACAAACATTCAGTACTTC	CASLSGWGTNIQYF
TRBJ2-3	TRBD2	.	TRBV4-3	TGCGCCAGCAGCCAAGGAGCGGGACTCACAGATACGCAGTATTTT	CASSQGAGLTDTQYF
TRBJ2-7	.	few	TRBV7-6	TGTGCCAGCAGCCGCCGCGAGGGCTCCTACGAGCAGTACTTC	CASSRREGSYEQYF
TRBJ2-3	TRBD1	few	TRBV30	TGTGCCATGGGCCCCGGGACAGGGAAAGATACGCAGTATTTT	CAMGPGTGKDTQYF
TRBJ2-1	.	many	TRBV7-3	TGTGCCAGCAGCTTAATCGTAGTCTCCTACAATGAGCAGTTCTTC	CASSLIVVSYNEQFF
TRBJ2-3	.	.	TRBV2	TGTGCCAGCAGTATACAGGGAAGCACAGATACGCAGTATTTT	CASSIQGSTDTQYF
TRBJ2-5	.	.	TRBV5-1	TGCGCCAGCAGCTTGGCGCGGGGAGCGGCCTTTGGGGAGACCCAGTACTTC	CASSLARGAAFGETQYF
TRBJ1-5	.	many	TRBV12-3/TRBV12-4	TGTGCCAGCAGTCCTACGTTGGGATGGAGTCAGCCCCAGCATTTT	CASSPTLGWSQPQHF
TRBJ1-5	.	.	TRBV28	TGTGCCAGCAAGCGTCGCAATCAGCCCCAGCATTTT	CASKRRNQPQHF
TRBJ2-7	TRBD2	.	TRBV28	TGTGCCAGCAGTTTAATAGCGGGAGTGTACGAGCAGTACTTC	CASSLIAGVYEQYF
TRBJ2-7	TRBD2	few	TRBV4-3	TGCGCCAGCAGCCAAGCAAATGGACTAGCGGGAGGCCCATTCTACGAGCAGTACTTC	CASSQANGLAGGPFYEQYF
TRBJ2-3	.	.	TRBV10-3	TGTGCCATCAGCCGACAGGCGGGTGGGCTGATCACAGATACGCAGTATTTT	CAISRQAGGLITDTQYF
TRBJ2-3	.	.	TRBV12-3/TRBV12-4	TGTGCCAGCAGTCGATACATGGGAGATACGCAGTATTTT	CASSRYMGDTQYF
TRBJ2-7	TRBD2	few	TRBV20-1	TGCAGTGCTAGAGTTGGACTAGTAGACGAGCAGTACTTC	CSARVGLVDEQYF
TRBJ1-1	.	.	TRBV4-1	TGCGCCAGCAGCCAAGGTATGGGGATGAACACTGAAGCTTTCTTT	CASSQGMGMNTEAFF
TRBJ1-2	.	few	TRBV19	TGTGCCACCAAAGGGACTTTGGAGGTGGGTGGCTACACCTTC	CATKGTLEVGGYTF
TRBJ2-7	TRBD1	many	TRBV25-1	TGTGCCAGCAGTGCTCCCTGGACAGGGATGTACGAGCAGTACTTC	CASSAPWTGMYEQYF